This TCR beta chain is drawn from a study of early T cells in non-severe SARS-CoV-2 infection. Study at large: Unsorted whole blood bulk RNA was sequenced, with unpaired chains.

Germline-derived CDR1 and CDR2 are MNHEY and SVGAGI. The CDR3 runs to 11 residues. This clonotype was seen ten or more times. Mismatch with germline at one junction end may stem from a read error. TCRdb reprocessed the 5' RACE reads with MiXCR, giving one entry per CDR3 protein. The profile covers around 82,000 distinct CDR3 sequences, with around 11% appearing a single time and around 5% taken by the ten largest. The gene calls are TRBV6-5 and TRBJ2-7; unclear D gene. The sequencing input was whole blood. This TCR came from an adult who was a healthcare worker with PCR-confirmed SARS-CoV-2 infection or an uninfected control (not recorded which). As DNA, the CDR3 is TGTGCCAGCAGTCACTCCACTGAGCAGTACTTC. Protein sequence: CASSHSTEQYF.